This T cell receptor beta chain was captured in a study of CD8+CD57+ T cells in acquired aplastic anemia. Overall study: Sorted CD4+ and CD8+ cells gave a mean 3.2 ug DNA, range about 0.19 to 27.4 ug. Study-level findings and limits: Overlap between patients and controls comprised 25 to 30 CD8+ CDR3 sequences.

Germline CDR1 reads SEHNR; CDR2 reads FQNEAQ (reference sequence). V was shortened by 8 bases and J by 3 bases, with 13 bases between the two germline ends. This CDR3 is 13 amino acids long. Using genomic DNA as the template, TCR beta VDJ and CDR3 profiling was carried out. A single record per CDR3 protein comes from TCRdb applying MiXCR to the reads. The sample records some 120,000 distinct CDR3 sequences, 48% being singletons. Of note for this clonotype: The antigen is undetermined.

The V and J genes are TRBV7-9 and TRBJ1-1; perhaps TRBD1 as D (5 bases). This TCR was sampled from a human donor in good health, serving as a control. The sequenced sample was sorted CD4+, CD8+, or CD8+CD57+ T cells (not recorded which) from PBMCs. The CDR3 protein is CASQLGRDTEAFF. The CDR3 DNA sequence: TGTGCCAGCCAGTTGGGACGGGACACTGAAGCTTTCTTT.